These 22 T cell receptor beta chains were sequenced from one sample in a study of blood T cells in healthy people across ages. Next came a second PCR, run for about 7 to 12 cycles, which used a sample-barcoded 5' primer along with a J-beta primer mix. Each CDR3 protein is one row after TCRdb ran MiXCR on the 5' RACE reads. Of some 1.5 million distinct CDR3 sequences listed, under 30% are singletons. The sample comprised blood. The receptors come from a woman aged 25 to 39 in good health.

The J gene is TRBJ2-5, the V gene TRBV7-2; D gene unclear. Trimming removed 1 base at V and 5 bases at J, with 14 bases between. The CDR3 extends over 15 amino acids. Germline V gene lookup returns CDR1 SGHTA and CDR2 FQGNSA. DNA of the CDR3: TGTGCCAGCAGCTTAGGTTCGTCGGTGAGGGAGACCCAGTACTTC. The encoded protein is CASSLGSSVRETQYF.

The rearrangement uses TRBV9 and TRBJ2-2; weak D call: TRBD2 (5 bases). The germline V gene has CDR1 SGDLS and CDR2 YYNGEE. With 4 bases removed from V and 4 bases from J, the gap between germline ends came to 14 bases. This CDR3 contains 15 residues. The DNA for the CDR3 is TGTGCCAGCAGCCTGCGGAGGTCCTCCACCGGGGAGCTGTTTTTT. Translating gives CASSLRRSSTGELFF.

This clonotype was detected a few times. This sequence joins TRBV20-1 and TRBJ2-7; possibly TRBD1 for D (6 bases). Germline CDR1 is DFQATT and CDR2 is SNEGSKA (reference sequence). This CDR3 contains 14 residues. Trimming stripped 6 bases from V and 1 base from J, with 16 bases between. The CDR3 DNA reads TGCAGTGCGCTCTCCACACAGGGATCCTACGAGCAGTACTTC. It encodes CSALSTQGSYEQYF.

This chain connects TRBV12-3 or TRBV12-4 to TRBJ2-5; the match to TRBD1 covers 9 bases. V lost 10 bases, J lost 5 bases, and 14 bases stayed unmatched. The CDR3 runs to 15 residues. The CDR3 is CATSGAGTGLETQYF. CDR3 coding DNA: TGTGCCACCAGCGGGGCCGGGACAGGGCTCGAGACCCAGTACTTC.

This clonotype was seen a few times. This rearrangement joins TRBV11-2 to TRBJ1-5, with D unclear. CDR3 length: 11 residues. Germline CDR1 and CDR2: SGHAT and FQNNGV. V lost 6 bases and J lost 9, with 9 bases in between. CDR3 residues: CASRTTGPQHF. CDR3 nucleotide sequence: TGTGCCAGCAGGACCACCGGGCCCCAGCATTTT.

In its sample, this clonotype was seen a few times. The V call is TRBV27, the J call TRBJ2-3, with D maybe TRBD2 (6 bases). Germline assignment: CDR1 MNHEY and CDR2 SMNVEV (reference sequence). Deletions cut 3 bases from V and 4 bases from J, with 14 bases between. The CDR3 length is 15 residues. This CDR3 is CASSLGGLRADTQYF. Written as DNA, the CDR3 is TGTGCCAGCAGTTTGGGGGGACTCCGCGCAGATACGCAGTATTTT.

The gene calls are TRBV12-3 or TRBV12-4 and TRBJ2-5; D is perhaps TRBD1 (6 bases). V was cut by 8 bases and J by 4 bases, with 20 bases left in between. The CDR3 sequence is 15 residues long. The CDR3, as DNA: TGTGCCAGCCGACCGGGATGGGGCAGGGGAGAGACCCAGTACTTC. Its translation: CASRPGWGRGETQYF.

This chain links TRBV5-6 with TRBJ2-3, with TRBD2 identical over 8 bases. Germline V gene lookup returns CDR1 SGHDT and CDR2 YYEEEE. Germline trimming cut 3 bases from V and 6 bases from J; bases unmatched to any gene: 12. This CDR3 has 16 residues. CDR3 nucleotides: TGTGCCAGCAGCTCTAAACGGGGGGGCGAATCGGATACGCAGTATTTT. Protein sequence: CASSSKRGGESDTQYF.

The chain combines TRBV29-1 with TRBJ2-3; no clear D gene. The CDR3 length is 12 residues. The ends were cut back, 6 bases at V and 0 bases at J, with 7 bases in the middle. The V gene's germline CDR1 is SQVTM and CDR2 ANQGSEA. CDR3 sequence (DNA): TGCAGCGTCATGCCAAGCACAGATACGCAGTATTTT. Protein product: CSVMPSTDTQYF.

This clonotype has only one observation. The chain couples TRBV7-2 to TRBJ2-7; 8 positions agree with TRBD1. Germline CDR1 SGHTA, CDR2 FQGNSA. CDR3 size: 14 residues. The CDR3 loop reads CVISIPTHQGAWYF. CDR3 bases: TGTGTCATCAGCATTCCGACCCACCAGGGGGCCTGGTACTTC.

This chain connects TRBV5-1 to TRBJ1-1; D unresolved. Between the trimmed V and J ends, which lost 0 bases and 4 bases, there was a span of 7 bases. Per germline, CDR1 SGHRS and CDR2 YFSETQ. CDR3 length equals 13 residues. The CDR3: CASSLDVSTEAFF. The CDR3 coding sequence is TGCGCCAGCAGCTTGGATGTCAGCACTGAAGCTTTCTTT.

The CDR3 nucleotides are TGCGCCGACCCCTACGAGCAGTACTTC. This codes for CADPYEQYF. The V call is TRBV10-1, the J call TRBJ2-7; unclear D gene. CDR3 length: 9 amino acids. Trimming removed 11 bases at V and 2 bases at J, with 4 bases between. From germline, CDR1 is WNHNN and CDR2 SYGVQD (reference sequence).

This clonotype was counted once. The DNA of the CDR3 is TGCGCCAGCAGCCAAGATCTCACCACAGATACGCAGTATTTT. Amino acid sequence: CASSQDLTTDTQYF. The chain couples TRBV4-1 to TRBJ2-3; D uncertain. CDR1 and CDR2 from the germline V gene are MGHRA and YSYEKL. The ends were cut back, 0 bases at V and 2 bases at J, with 6 bases in the middle. The CDR3 contains 14 residues.

V and J are TRBV20-1 and TRBJ2-1; either TRBD1 or TRBD2 may fit D (6 bases each). The germline CDR1 and CDR2 sequences are DFQATT and SNEGSKA (reference sequence). This CDR3 is built from 14 residues. The ends were cut back, 6 bases at V and 5 bases at J, with 17 bases in the middle. This chain's CDR3 is CSATTGTGDNEQFF. In DNA, the CDR3 is TGCAGTGCCACTACAGGGACGGGGGACAATGAGCAGTTCTTC.

About this clonotype itself: It may be a read error: a sequence one base away is much more abundant. The chain joins TRBV20-1 to TRBJ2-7, with 11 bases lining up with TRBD2. V lost 4 bases, J lost 4 bases, and 6 bases stayed unmatched. The CDR3 runs 14 residues. Looked up from germline, CDR1 is DFQATT and CDR2 is SNEGSKA (reference sequence). This CDR3 is CSANLAGGGYEQYF. The DNA for the CDR3 is TGCAGTGCTAACCTAGCGGGAGGAGGATACGAGCAGTACTTC.

This chain joins TRBV5-1 and TRBJ2-1, with a tentative D call TRBD1 (5 bases). Looked up from germline, CDR1 is SGHRS and CDR2 is YFSETQ. Trimming left V 0 bases short and J 9 bases short, with 10 bases between. The CDR3 spans 13 residues. CDR3 sequence (DNA): TGCGCCAGCAGCTTGGACTATCAGGGTGAGCAGTTCTTC. Amino acid sequence: CASSLDYQGEQFF.

In its sample, this clonotype was seen a few times. The chain uses TRBV7-6 and TRBJ2-1; possible D gene TRBD2, 5 bases. V lost 1 base, J lost 7 bases, and 11 bases lay in between. Germline-derived CDR1 and CDR2 are SGHVS and FNYEAQ. CDR3 length equals 14 residues. CDR3 protein: CASSLGGWVNEQFF. The CDR3 DNA sequence: TGTGCCAGCAGCTTAGGCGGGTGGGTGAATGAGCAGTTCTTC.

A few counts support this clonotype. The V call is TRBV19, the J call TRBJ2-7; tentatively, D is TRBD2 (7 bases). The CDR3 runs to 14 residues. Trimming took 3 bases from V and 5 from J, leaving 14 bases between them. Germline V CDR1 and CDR2: LNHDA, SQIVND (reference sequence). The DNA for the CDR3 is TGTGCCAGTAGTATCCGGGGGGCTGGCCACGAGCAGTACTTC. Protein product: CASSIRGAGHEQYF. The full variable domain, with the rest looked up from reference TRBV19 and TRBJ2-7, is DGGITQSPKYLFRKEGQNVTLSCEQNLNHDAMYWYRQDPGQGLRLIYYSQIVNDFQKGDIAEGYSVSREKKESFPLTVTSAQKNPTAFYLCASSIRGAGHEQYFGPGTRLTVT.

The chain has TRBV6-6 and TRBJ1-3; D gene uncertain. The germline V gene encodes CDR1 MNHNY and CDR2 SVGAGI (reference sequence). V dropped 6 bases and J dropped 7 bases, with 16 bases sitting between them. CDR3 length: 14 amino acids. For the CDR3, the DNA is TGTGCCAGCAGCATGGACTTCCAAGGGAACACCATATATTTT. Translating gives CASSMDFQGNTIYF.

This clonotype has a handful of counts. The J gene is TRBJ2-3, the V gene TRBV13; 8 positions agree with TRBD2. In germline, CDR1 is PRHDT, CDR2 FYEKMQ (reference sequence). With 5 bases clipped from V and 6 bases from J, the junction kept 7 bases outside the gene matches. The length of the CDR3 is 14 residues. The CDR3 nucleotides read TGTGCCAGCAGCCCCCCGGGGGGGCCGGATACGCAGTATTTT. It codes for CASSPPGGPDTQYF. Full variable domain (missing parts from reference TRBV13 and TRBJ2-3): AAGVIQSPRHLIKEKRETATLKCYPIPRHDTVYWYQQGPGQDPQFLISFYEKMQSDKGSIPDRFSAQQFSDYHSELNMSSLELGDSALYFCASSPPGGPDTQYFGPGTRLTVL.

The rearrangement uses TRBV9 and TRBJ1-1, with D uncertain. Germline CDR1 SGDLS, CDR2 YYNGEE. With 2 bases removed from V and 5 bases from J, the gap between germline ends came to 13 bases. The CDR3 covers 14 residues. The CDR3 bases are TGTGCCAGCAGCGTTGTCGAGGTAGGGACTGAAGCTTTCTTT. As protein: CASSVVEVGTEAFF.

There are a few counts of this clonotype. V gene TRBV20-1 combines with J gene TRBJ2-7, with D unresolved. The CDR3 totals 15 residues. V shed 6 bases and J shed 7 bases, with 25 bases lying between them. Germline CDR1 reads DFQATT; CDR2 reads SNEGSKA (reference sequence). The CDR3 protein is CSAPPTGSSYNEQYF. CDR3 DNA sequence: TGCAGTGCCCCGCCGACTGGAAGCTCCTACAATGAGCAGTACTTC.